Presented here are 9 T cell receptor beta chains from one specimen sequenced in a study of blood T cell repertoires in COVID-19 (dated by TCRdb to 2018 to 2020). Libraries were constructed by the immunoSEQ multiplex PCR assay. TCRdb took over this immuneACCESS table, retaining in-frame rearrangements with V and J assigned. Such tables are incomplete; in checked studies, under half of the missing clones stem from an unresolved V gene, and the remainder is unexplained. Across this sample there are more than 45,000 clones, with 83% seen only once. Of the sample, less than 9.5% falls within the top ten clones. Sequenced: peripheral blood. These receptors all stem from a man aged 80 or over in a cohort sampled during active COVID-19.

The CDR3 nucleotides read TGCGCCAGCAGACCCATGCGCACGGGAGGTGTGGACGAGCAGTACTTC. Its protein is CASRPMRTGGVDEQYF. The chain recombines TRBV5-1 with TRBJ2-7; 7 bases are shared with TRBD2. The germline V gene has CDR1 SGHRS and CDR2 YFSETQ. The CDR3 totals 16 residues. V lost 5 bases to trimming and J lost 5 bases; unmatched junction nucleotides: 16. Variable domain in full (rest from reference TRBV5-1 and TRBJ2-7): KAGVTQTPRYLIKTRGQQVTLSCSPISGHRSVSWYQQTPGQGLQFLFEYFSETQRNKGNFPGRFSGRQFSNSRSEMNVSTLELGDSALYLCASRPMRTGGVDEQYFGPGTRLTVT.

This chain connects TRBV19 to TRBJ2-5, with D maybe TRBD1 (8 bases). This CDR3 is 14 amino acids long. Germline lookup yields CDR1 LNHDA and CDR2 SQIVND (reference sequence). Trimming took 6 bases from V and 5 from J, leaving 16 bases between them. This CDR3 is CASSTGGVSETQYF. The CDR3 region has the DNA TGTGCCAGTAGCACAGGGGGGGTCTCGGAGACCCAGTACTTC.

The chain joins TRBV28 to TRBJ1-2; D possibly corresponds to TRBD1 (5 bases). Germline V gene sequence: CDR1 MDHEN, CDR2 SYDVKM. The CDR3 totals 14 residues. Trimming removed 1 base from V and 4 bases from J, with 10 bases in between. The chain's CDR3 is CASSLSAGSYGYTF. CDR3 nucleotides: TGTGCCAGCAGTTTATCCGCAGGGTCCTATGGCTACACCTTC.

This sequence joins TRBV20-1 and TRBJ1-2; D uncertain. CDR3 length: 11 residues. CDR1 is DFQATT and CDR2 is SNEGSKA in the germline V gene (reference sequence). Trimming removed 4 bases at V and 2 bases at J, with 5 bases between. CDR3 sequence: CSAKENYGYTF. The CDR3 DNA reads TGCAGTGCTAAGGAGAACTATGGCTACACCTTC.

The chain is built from TRBV24-1 and TRBJ1-1, with 7 bases lining up with TRBD1. Trimming removed 12 bases from V and 4 bases from J; junction bases left unmatched: 13. This CDR3 contains 14 residues. From germline, CDR1 is KGHDR and CDR2 SFDVKD. CDR3 amino acids: CAAQRGPGSTEAFF. The CDR3 coding sequence is TGTGCCGCGCAAAGGGGGCCCGGGAGCACTGAAGCTTTCTTT.

The rearrangement joins TRBV5-1 to TRBJ2-7; D unclear. Trimming removed 1 base at V and 2 bases at J, with 13 bases between. The CDR3 contains 15 residues. Germline V lookup: CDR1 SGHRS, CDR2 YFSETQ. The CDR3 here is CASSLLGDGPYEQYF. The CDR3 DNA is TGCGCCAGCAGCTTGCTGGGCGACGGCCCCTACGAGCAGTACTTC.

The chain carries TRBV30 and TRBJ2-2, with a possible D match to TRBD1 (7 bases). Germline lookup yields CDR1 GTSNPN and CDR2 SVGIG (reference sequence). V was shortened by 3 bases and J by 7 bases, with 15 bases between the two germline ends. The CDR3 contains 14 residues. CDR3 protein: CAWRPDREVGELFF. In DNA form, the CDR3 reads TGTGCCTGGAGGCCAGACAGGGAGGTCGGGGAGCTGTTTTTT. Variable domain in full (rest from reference TRBV30 and TRBJ2-2): SQTIHQWPATLVQPVGSPLSLECTVEGTSNPNLYWYRQAAGRGLQLLFYSVGIGQISSEVPQNLSASRPQDRQFILSSKKLLLSDSGFYLCAWRPDREVGELFFGEGSRLTVL.

This chain uses TRBV6-2 or TRBV6-3 with TRBJ2-7; D is unclear. Germline lookup yields CDR1 MNHEY and CDR2 SVGEGT. V lost 0 bases and J lost 6, with 9 bases in between. The length of the CDR3 is 13 residues. The CDR3 reads CASSYSTRREQYF. CDR3 bases: TGTGCCAGCAGTTACTCCACCAGGCGCGAGCAGTACTTC.

This chain joins TRBV25-1 and TRBJ1-1; weak D call: TRBD1 (5 bases). The CDR3 sequence is 15 residues long. V was clipped by 3 bases and J by 3 bases, with 14 bases between them. Germline V gene data show CDR1 as MGHDK and CDR2 as SYGVNS. CDR3 sequence reads: CASSDIKGIHTEAFF. The CDR3 coding sequence is TGTGCCAGCAGTGATATAAAGGGGATTCACACTGAAGCTTTCTTT.